One sample yielded the 27 T cell receptor beta chains listed below, sequenced in a study of T cells in Graves' hyperthyroidism and ophthalmopathy. Using RNA transcripts as the source, TCR beta CDR3 regions were amplified. First-round RT-PCR with HTBI primers amplified the TCR CDR3 region. TCRdb re-derived calls from the multiplex PCR reads in MiXCR, one entry per CDR3 protein. The data hold about 360,000 distinct CDR3 sequences, with approximately 13% observed a single time. Specimen: blood. Receptors originate from a woman younger than 35 with Graves' hyperthyroidism.

This clonotype was recorded only once. This rearrangement joins TRBV4-3 to TRBJ2-2; TRBD1 matches at 8 bases. The CDR3 sequence is 15 residues long. J was trimmed by 6 bases and V by 1 base; bases with no gene match: 4. Germline lookup yields CDR1 LGHNA and CDR2 YSLEER. The CDR3 is CASSQGQGWSGELFF. In DNA, the CDR3 is TGCGCCAGCAGCCAAGGACAGGGGTGGTCCGGGGAGCTGTTTTTT.

The chain uses TRBV7-6 and TRBJ2-7; perhaps TRBD2 as D (6 bases). Per germline, CDR1 SGHVS and CDR2 FNYEAQ. The CDR3 contains 14 residues. V lost 5 bases and J lost 2, with 13 bases in between. Here the CDR3 reads CASSHGDSTYEQYF. The CDR3 DNA sequence: TGTGCCAGCAGCCACGGGGACTCTACCTACGAGCAGTACTTC.

This clonotype was found many times. This chain joins TRBV13 and TRBJ1-6, with 7 bases identical to TRBD1. Losses at the gene ends were 6 bases for V and 10 bases for J; bases not matched to a gene: 3. This CDR3 spans 12 amino acids. Germline V gives CDR1 PRHDT, CDR2 FYEKMQ (reference sequence). The CDR3 loop reads CASRRQGSPLHF. The CDR3, as DNA: TGTGCCAGCAGACGACAGGGCTCACCCCTCCACTTT.

This clonotype was found many times. The chain joins TRBV7-2 to TRBJ2-1; D ambiguous. The germline V gene has CDR1 SGHTA and CDR2 FQGNSA. Trimming took off 7 bases at V and 4 bases at J, with 17 bases between the two ends. The CDR3 totals 15 residues. The CDR3 protein is CASIDRLSLYNEQFF. The CDR3, as DNA: TGTGCCAGCATCGACCGGCTCTCTCTTTACAATGAGCAGTTCTTC.

In this sample, this clonotype turned up many times. The J gene is TRBJ1-6, the V gene TRBV6-5; no clear D gene. Trimming removed 2 bases at V and 7 bases at J, with 12 bases between. This CDR3 is 15 amino acids long. CDR1 is MNHEY and CDR2 is SVGAGI in the germline V gene. The CDR3 is CASSYAPATNSPLHF. CDR3 sequence (DNA): TGTGCCAGCAGTTACGCGCCAGCCACCAATTCACCCCTCCACTTT.

This clonotype was detected a few times. The chain uses TRBV7-2 and TRBJ2-3; 15 bases map to TRBD2. The CDR3 consists of 18 residues. From germline, CDR1 is SGHTA and CDR2 FQGNSA. After removal of 1 base from V and 4 bases from J, the junction contained 6 bases not matched to a gene. The CDR3 DNA follows: TGTGCCAGCAGCTTAGTTCTGGGACTAGCGGGAGGTGCAGATACGCAGTATTTT. Protein: CASSLVLGLAGGADTQYF.

This clonotype has at least ten counts. J is TRBJ2-7 and V is TRBV27; unclear D gene. Germline V gene data show CDR1 as MNHEY and CDR2 as SMNVEV (reference sequence). This CDR3 has 9 amino acids. Trimming pared 6 bases from V and 9 bases from J, leaving 6 bases between. The CDR3 here is CASRDPQYF. In DNA form, the CDR3 reads TGTGCCAGCAGGGATCCGCAGTACTTC.

This clonotype has ten or more counts. The rearrangement links TRBV28 to TRBJ2-1; 12 bases are a match to TRBD2. The CDR3 is 18 residues long. V was clipped by 3 bases and J by 4 bases; unmatched bases: 10. CDR1 and CDR2 from the germline V gene are MDHEN and SYDVKM. CDR3 nucleotides: TGTGCCAGCAGTTTGAATCTAGCGGGAGGGCCTAGGTACAATGAGCAGTTCTTC. It specifies CASSLNLAGGPRYNEQFF.

This clonotype was picked up many times. This rearrangement joins TRBV28 to TRBJ1-2; D possibly corresponds to TRBD1 (5 bases). Per the germline V gene, CDR1 is MDHEN and CDR2 is SYDVKM. V was shortened by 4 bases and J by 6 bases, with 18 bases between the two germline ends. This CDR3 is built from 15 residues. The CDR3 region has the DNA TGTGCCAGCAGTTACGAGAGGGACGGGAGGGATGGCTACACCTTC. Its protein product is CASSYERDGRDGYTF.

This clonotype was seen ten or more times. V gene TRBV7-6 combines with J gene TRBJ2-1; no reliable D call. Trimming took off 2 bases at V and 9 bases at J, with 8 bases between the two ends. The CDR3 consists of 12 residues. In germline, CDR1 is SGHVS, CDR2 FNYEAQ. This CDR3 reads CASSLSLGEQFF. The CDR3 DNA reads TGTGCCAGCAGCTTATCGCTTGGTGAGCAGTTCTTC.

This clonotype was seen only a few times. V and J are TRBV18 and TRBJ2-7; tentatively, D is TRBD2 (5 bases). CDR3 size: 14 residues. Trimming shortened V by 3 bases and J by 9 bases, and 18 bases separated the two germline ends. Germline values: CDR1 KGHSH, CDR2 LQKENI. The CDR3 region is CASSPSRDFGVQYF. The CDR3 DNA sequence: TGTGCCAGCTCACCCTCCCGTGACTTCGGGGTGCAGTACTTC.

Comment on this clonotype: This could be a read error, since a much larger clone is one nucleotide away. The V and J genes are TRBV6-1 and TRBJ2-7, with 11 bases matching TRBD2. The germline CDR1 and CDR2 sequences are MNHNS and SASEGT. This CDR3 spans 15 amino acids. CDR3 nucleotides: TGTGCCAGCGGTGAACGAGTAGCGGGAGGGATCGAGCAGTACTTC. Translating gives CASGERVAGGIEQYF.

V and J are TRBV27 and TRBJ2-7; D gene unclear. There are 13 residues in the CDR3. In germline, CDR1 is MNHEY, CDR2 SMNVEV (reference sequence). Trimming took off 3 bases at V and 6 bases at J, with 12 bases between the two ends. The CDR3 region has the DNA TGTGCCAGCAGTTTTTCGGTTACCTCCGAGCAGTACTTC. Amino acids: CASSFSVTSEQYF.

This clonotype was counted ten times or more. V gene TRBV7-3 combines with J gene TRBJ2-5, with TRBD2 matching 9 bases. CDR1 is SGHTA and CDR2 is FQGTGA in the germline V gene. V shed 6 bases and J 5 bases; nucleotides not matched to a gene: 7. The CDR3 totals 14 residues. This chain's CDR3 is CASSKAGGRETQYF. The CDR3 DNA reads TGTGCCAGCAGTAAGGCGGGGGGGAGGGAGACCCAGTACTTC.

This clonotype came up many times. This sequence joins TRBV15 and TRBJ1-3; D call uncertain. V lost 0 bases and J 3 bases, leaving 12 bases between the germline ends. The CDR3 length is 16 residues. Germline-derived CDR1 and CDR2 are LNHNV and YYDKDF (reference sequence). CDR3 loop: CATSREVAIRGNTIYF. CDR3 nucleotides: TGTGCCACCAGCAGAGAAGTGGCGATTCGTGGAAACACCATATATTTT.

This clonotype occurred many times. This chain joins TRBV20-1 and TRBJ2-7, with D possibly matching TRBD2 (6 bases). CDR1 is DFQATT, CDR2 SNEGSKA, per germline (reference sequence). This CDR3 is built from 12 residues. The V and J ends lost 5 bases and 7 bases respectively, with 15 bases between them. The CDR3 sequence: CSALPYGGEQYF. The CDR3 DNA sequence: TGCAGTGCTCTCCCCTACGGGGGTGAGCAGTACTTC.

This clonotype has at least ten counts. The rearrangement links TRBV5-1 to TRBJ2-3; D possibly corresponds to TRBD1 (6 bases). Germline assignment: CDR1 SGHRS and CDR2 YFSETQ. The CDR3 runs to 15 residues. Trimming took off 0 bases at V and 4 bases at J, with 12 bases between the two ends. The CDR3 sequence: CASSLDGGRADTQYF. CDR3 nucleotide sequence: TGCGCCAGCAGCTTGGATGGGGGCAGGGCAGATACGCAGTATTTT.

This clonotype has a handful of counts. The chain is built from TRBV6-2 or TRBV6-3 and TRBJ2-7; perhaps TRBD2 as D (5 bases). Trimming removed 4 bases at V and 6 bases at J, with 16 bases between. The V gene's germline CDR1 is MNHEY and CDR2 SVGEGT. The length of the CDR3 is 14 residues. In DNA form, the CDR3 reads TGTGCCAGCAGTTCCGGACTCCTTTTCTCCGAGCAGTACTTC. Protein: CASSSGLLFSEQYF.

This clonotype was counted at least ten times. V and J are TRBV3-1 and TRBJ2-1; TRBD2 aligns across 7 bases. V shed 4 bases, J shed 8 bases, and the junction held 8 bases outside the gene matches. Germline V lookup: CDR1 LGHDT, CDR2 YNNKEL (reference sequence). The CDR3 has 14 amino acids. The CDR3 DNA sequence: TGTGCCAGCAGCCCCTGGCGGGAGTGGCATGAGCAGTTCTTC. Amino acids: CASSPWREWHEQFF.

The chain combines TRBV30 with TRBJ2-7; D may correspond to TRBD1 or TRBD2 (6 bases each). Germline values: CDR1 GTSNPN, CDR2 SVGIG (reference sequence). This CDR3 comprises 14 residues. Trimming took 2 bases from V and 5 from J, leaving 16 bases between them. CDR3: CAWSLGGGGDEQYF. CDR3 nucleotide sequence: TGTGCCTGGAGTTTAGGTGGGGGCGGGGACGAGCAGTACTTC.

The sample holds many counts of this clonotype. The rearrangement uses TRBV28 and TRBJ2-7; 10 nucleotides agree with TRBD2. CDR3 length: 15 residues. V shed 5 bases and J 3 bases; nucleotides not matched to a gene: 7. Germline CDR1 and CDR2: MDHEN and SYDVKM. CDR3 sequence (DNA): TGTGCCAGCAGTCTCTCTAGCGGGAGTAACTACGAGCAGTACTTC. It codes for CASSLSSGSNYEQYF.

This clonotype has ten or more counts. J is TRBJ2-2 and V is TRBV5-4; 8 nucleotides agree with TRBD1. The germline V gene has CDR1 SGHNT and CDR2 YYREEE (reference sequence). This CDR3 comprises 14 residues. The V gene end was trimmed by 0 bases and the J gene end by 6 bases; junction bases not matched to a gene: 1. The CDR3 nucleotides are TGTGCCAGCAGCTTGGCGACAGGGGCCGGGGAGCTGTTTTTT. It yields the protein CASSLATGAGELFF.

This clonotype was detected many times. The genes are TRBV3-1 and TRBJ1-2; D is possibly TRBD1 (6 bases). The germline gives CDR1 LGHDT, CDR2 YNNKEL (reference sequence). The CDR3 contains 12 residues. In DNA form, the CDR3 reads TGTGCTTACGTTGCAGGGGAAGGAGGCTACACCTTC. Encoded protein: CAYVAGEGGYTF.

This clonotype was counted at least ten times. This chain connects TRBV7-8 to TRBJ1-1; D call uncertain. The CDR3 spans 14 residues. Germline V gene lookup returns CDR1 SGHVS and CDR2 FQNEAQ. V was shortened by 1 base and J by 4 bases, with 10 bases between the two germline ends. The CDR3 region has the DNA TGTGCCAGCAGCTTAGTTTCAGGAAGCACTGAAGCTTTCTTT. This translates into CASSLVSGSTEAFF.

The chain combines TRBV29-1 with TRBJ2-7; D gene uncertain. Germline loops: CDR1 SQVTM, CDR2 ANQGSEA. The V end lost 4 bases, the J end lost 1 base, and 11 bases lay between the germline ends. CDR3 length: 13 amino acids. The CDR3 region has the DNA TGCAGCGTTGCCCCAGACATGTCCTACGAGCAGTACTTC. Translating it yields CSVAPDMSYEQYF.

As concerns this clonotype: A much larger clone differs by one base, so this may be a read error. The chain joins TRBV24-1 to TRBJ2-5; 8 nucleotides agree with TRBD2. The CDR3 spans 17 residues. Trimming took 4 bases from V and 2 from J; bases not matched to a gene: 11. Germline CDR1 reads KGHDR; CDR2 reads SFDVKD. In DNA, the CDR3 is TGTGCCACCAGTGACGGGTTAGCGGGGCCCCCTCAAGAGACCCAGTACTTC. It translates to CATSDGLAGPPQETQYF.

This clonotype came up many times. The chain joins TRBV7-6 to TRBJ2-3; no clear D. There are 12 residues in the CDR3. Trimming stripped 3 bases from V and 5 bases from J, with 6 bases between. The V gene's germline CDR1 is SGHVS and CDR2 FNYEAQ. The CDR3 region is CASSFWRDTQYF. The DNA of the CDR3 is TGTGCCAGCAGCTTCTGGCGAGATACGCAGTATTTT.